This T cell receptor beta chain appears in the sequencing data of a study of T cell responses to AZD1222 COVID-19 vaccine (dated by TCRdb to 2020 to 2022). General notes on the study: AZD1222 recipients with second doses at about 4 weeks or about 12 weeks were pooled, because spike-specific TCR depth and breadth did not differ between schedules. A total of about 230 trial participants underwent TCR sequencing, of whom 207 received two doses of AZD1222 and some 25 received two doses of the MenACWY control vaccine. Trial participants were enrolled by age into 18-55, 56-69 and 70-plus year subgroups, with roughly 150, 30 and 60 TCR-sequenced participants respectively.

Sequences SGHAT (CDR1) and FQDESV (CDR2) are obtained from the germline V gene (reference sequence). The trim is 6 bases for V and 5 bases for J, with a gap of 14 bases between the germline ends. From the cysteine up to the phenylalanine, the CDR3 has a length of 13 residues. Here the CDR3 DNA is all that survives: 39 bases in frame from base 1. Points the paper makes about the study in general: Conclusions about previously exposed vaccinees are limited, since just five or six AZD1222 recipients were seropositive for SARS-CoV-2 at baseline. The 56-69-year group was small, and its depth increase did not reach significance, likely because of low power. After two AZD1222 doses, spike-specific TCR breadth and depth were significantly higher than at day 0 and than in MenACWY recipients. Nearly half of unique spike-specific TCRs reportedly recognized epitopes outside regions mutated in the B.1.351 and B.1.1.7 variants. Because no samples from the day 14 peak response were available, repertoires could be characterized only after the peak T cell response. Participants were mostly white British and included more females than males, and it was suggested by the authors that clonal diversity may have been underestimated. The vaccine-associated CD4 TCRs covered the entire spike protein, and the dominant responses fell in regions 160-218 and 743-854.

The time point label for this specimen denotes: baseline before first vaccination. Vaccinee samples were obtained from the UK trials COV001 and COV002, which included a single-blind randomized controlled phase 2/3 trial of AZD1222 (ChAdOx1 nCoV-19) in healthy adults. Trial participant PBMC samples were collected at day 0 and day 28 after the second dose for TCRbeta chain sequencing. The CDR3 regions of human TCRbeta chains were analyzed by immunosequencing. The paper's processing steps were these. Repertoire TCRs were matched against a reference library of SARS-CoV-2-specific TCRs generated with the MIRA antigen-specificity platform. Breadth was defined as the fraction of unique TCRs that were SARS-CoV-2-associated, and depth was defined as the fraction of total T cells that were SARS-CoV-2-associated. Each spike-specific TCR was assigned to its reactive spike region and to a CD4 or CD8 class using the MIRA data. Log10-transformed breadth and depth values were compared by one-way ANOVA with Sidak's multiple comparisons tests. Held by TCRdb, this immuneACCESS table contains in-frame sequences only and omits some clones. Under half of the omission traces to an unresolved V gene where checked; the cause of the rest is unknown. V and J calls and clone size follow that table, whereas D and trimming were derived from the DNA. Within this sample are more than 95,000 clones, with 88% of them counted one time only. The ten largest clones take up roughly 20% of the sample.

Note on this clone: It lacks a known antigen. No per-base quality is available; no much larger clone lies one base away.

The sequence was collected from an adult in good health. The material sequenced was peripheral blood, taken on day 0 of AZD1222 vaccination. The sequence joins TRBV11-1 to TRBJ2-7; a confident D gene designation cannot be given. The CDR3 protein sequence reads: CASSPRLEDEQYF. The nucleotides read TGTGCCAGCAGTCCGCGGTTAGAGGACGAGCAGTACTTC.